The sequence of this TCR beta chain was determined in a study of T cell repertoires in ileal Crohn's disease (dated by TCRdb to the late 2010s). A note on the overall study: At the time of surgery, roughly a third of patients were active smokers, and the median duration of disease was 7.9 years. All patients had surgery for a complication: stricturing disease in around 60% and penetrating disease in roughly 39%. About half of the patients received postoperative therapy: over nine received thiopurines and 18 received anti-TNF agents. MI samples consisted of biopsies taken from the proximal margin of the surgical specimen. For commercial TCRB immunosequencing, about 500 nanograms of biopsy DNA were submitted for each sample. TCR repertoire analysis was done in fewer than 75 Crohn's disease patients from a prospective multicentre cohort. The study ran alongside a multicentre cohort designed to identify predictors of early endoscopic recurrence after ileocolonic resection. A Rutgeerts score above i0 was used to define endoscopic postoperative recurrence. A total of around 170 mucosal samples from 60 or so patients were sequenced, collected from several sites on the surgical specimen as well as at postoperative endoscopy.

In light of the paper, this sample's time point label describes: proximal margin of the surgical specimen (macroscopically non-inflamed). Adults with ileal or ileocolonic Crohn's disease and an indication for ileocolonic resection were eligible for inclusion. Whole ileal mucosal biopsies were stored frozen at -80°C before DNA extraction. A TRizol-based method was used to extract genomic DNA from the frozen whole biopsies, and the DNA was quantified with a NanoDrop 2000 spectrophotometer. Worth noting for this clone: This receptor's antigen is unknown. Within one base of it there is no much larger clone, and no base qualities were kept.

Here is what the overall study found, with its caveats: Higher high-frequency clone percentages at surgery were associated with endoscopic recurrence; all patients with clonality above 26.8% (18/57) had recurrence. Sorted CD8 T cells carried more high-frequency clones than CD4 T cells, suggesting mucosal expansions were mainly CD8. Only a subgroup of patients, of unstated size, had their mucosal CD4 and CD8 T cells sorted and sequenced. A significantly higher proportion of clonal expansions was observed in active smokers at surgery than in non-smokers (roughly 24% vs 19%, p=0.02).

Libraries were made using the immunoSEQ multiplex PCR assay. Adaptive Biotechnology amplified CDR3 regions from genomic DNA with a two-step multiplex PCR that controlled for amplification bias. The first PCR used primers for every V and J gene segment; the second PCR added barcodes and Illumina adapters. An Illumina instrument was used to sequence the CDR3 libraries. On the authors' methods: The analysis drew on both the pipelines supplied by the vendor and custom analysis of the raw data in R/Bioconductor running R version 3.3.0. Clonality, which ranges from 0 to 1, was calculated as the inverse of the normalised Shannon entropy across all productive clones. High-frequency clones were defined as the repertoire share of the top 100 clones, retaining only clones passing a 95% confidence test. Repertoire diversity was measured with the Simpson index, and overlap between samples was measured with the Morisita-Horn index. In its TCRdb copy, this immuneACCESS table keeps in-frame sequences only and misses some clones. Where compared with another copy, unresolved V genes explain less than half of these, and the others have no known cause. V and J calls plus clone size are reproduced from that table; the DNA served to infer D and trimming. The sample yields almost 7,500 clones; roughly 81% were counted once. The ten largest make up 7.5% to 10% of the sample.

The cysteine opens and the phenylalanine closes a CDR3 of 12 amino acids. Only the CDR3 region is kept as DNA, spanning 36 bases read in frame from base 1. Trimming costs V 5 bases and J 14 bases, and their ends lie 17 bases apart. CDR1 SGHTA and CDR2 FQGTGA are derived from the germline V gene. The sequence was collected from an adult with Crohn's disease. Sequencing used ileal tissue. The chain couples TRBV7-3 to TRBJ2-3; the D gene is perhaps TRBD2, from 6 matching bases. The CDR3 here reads CASSTTLASLYF. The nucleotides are TGTGCCAGCAGCACCACCCTAGCGAGTCTGTATTTT.